These T cell receptor beta chains were read from a single sample in a study of cytomegalovirus exposure and HLA in healthy donors. The protocol was immunoSEQ multiplex PCR, while the TCRdb copy is restricted to in-frame clones and leaves out a portion. The data contain roughly 60,000 clones, around three quarters of them singletons. Sequencing input: PBMCs. The receptors stem from a woman aged 55-70 years in good health and CMV-seropositive. Both conserved end residues are trimmed from each CDR3. The order of the fields is J gene, V gene, CDR3 protein.

j_call: TRBJ1-1
v_call: TRBV5-1
cdr3_aa: ASSLDGQGVEAF

j_call: TRBJ1-1
v_call: TRBV7-3
cdr3_aa: ASSLRTGGNTEAF

j_call: TRBJ1-2
v_call: TRBV6-5
cdr3_aa: ASSSINSPAYGYT

j_call: TRBJ2-3
v_call: TRBV5-5
cdr3_aa: ASSLWGPSTDTQY

j_call: TRBJ2-1
v_call: TRBV4-3
cdr3_aa: ASSRRTGVDNEQF

j_call: TRBJ2-3
v_call: TRBV15
cdr3_aa: ATSRAPRGASADTQY

j_call: TRBJ2-1
v_call: TRBV7-2
cdr3_aa: ASSQGSTSYNEQF

j_call: TRBJ1-2
v_call: TRBV7-9
cdr3_aa: ASSSQGPYYGYT

j_call: TRBJ1-2
v_call: TRBV7-9
cdr3_aa: ASSLEGLYGYT

j_call: TRBJ1-1
v_call: TRBV30
cdr3_aa: AFGRGTEAF

j_call: TRBJ1-1
v_call: TRBV6-1
cdr3_aa: ASRQGANTEAF

j_call: TRBJ2-5
v_call: TRBV6-4
cdr3_aa: ASSASPPGQAYGDPRQETQY

j_call: TRBJ1-6
v_call: TRBV18
cdr3_aa: ASSPNGQGAYNSPLH

j_call: TRBJ2-7
v_call: TRBV18
cdr3_aa: ASSPTGYEQY

j_call: TRBJ2-5
v_call: TRBV6-5
cdr3_aa: ASSYSQGAETQY

j_call: TRBJ2-2
v_call: TRBV7-9
cdr3_aa: ASSLAGGGELF

j_call: TRBJ1-1
v_call: TRBV27
cdr3_aa: ASSLQGEAF

j_call: TRBJ2-2
v_call: TRBV4-3
cdr3_aa: ASSHPRQGTGVTGELF

j_call: TRBJ1-1
v_call: TRBV7-9
cdr3_aa: SSSQTPLTGYNTEAF

j_call: TRBJ1-6
v_call: TRBV9
cdr3_aa: ASSVGQGDNSPLH

j_call: TRBJ2-2
v_call: TRBV10-3
cdr3_aa: AISDEGTGSGTGELF

j_call: TRBJ2-5
v_call: TRBV5-1
cdr3_aa: ASSLVRGAYTETQY

j_call: TRBJ1-3
v_call: TRBV15
cdr3_aa: ATSAQRGPGNTIY

j_call: TRBJ2-7
v_call: TRBV6-5
cdr3_aa: ASSAWTSGGPEQY

j_call: TRBJ2-2
v_call: TRBV5-6
cdr3_aa: ASGWTGNTGELF

j_call: TRBJ2-4
v_call: TRBV5-4
cdr3_aa: ASSMDSLAKNIQY

j_call: TRBJ2-3
v_call: TRBV9
cdr3_aa: ASATGSTDTQY

j_call: TRBJ1-1
v_call: TRBV25-1
cdr3_aa: ASSGEGVRQAF

j_call: TRBJ1-1
v_call: TRBV10-2
cdr3_aa: ASSLTENTEAF

j_call: TRBJ1-1
v_call: TRBV2
cdr3_aa: ASRNLGQGSSTEAF

j_call: TRBJ2-3
v_call: TRBV10-1
cdr3_aa: ASSGQFQDTQY

j_call: TRBJ1-4
v_call: TRBV21-1
cdr3_aa: ASSKGTEDEKLF

j_call: TRBJ1-6
v_call: TRBV7-2
cdr3_aa: ASSFVALLDSPLH

j_call: TRBJ2-2
v_call: TRBV4-1
cdr3_aa: ASSQDPWGERTGELF

j_call: TRBJ2-7
v_call: TRBV15
cdr3_aa: ATSRDQGDYEQY

j_call: TRBJ1-5
v_call: TRBV19
cdr3_aa: ASSIGQGNNQPQH

j_call: TRBJ2-7
v_call: TRBV7-9
cdr3_aa: SSSSYRQADYEQY

j_call: TRBJ2-1
v_call: TRBV6-5
cdr3_aa: ASNDYGAYNEQF

j_call: TRBJ2-3
v_call: TRBV14
cdr3_aa: ASSQASGDTQY